These 20 T cell receptor beta chains originate from one sample sequenced in a study of blood T cell repertoires in COVID-19. The method was immunoSEQ multiplex PCR; TCRdb's version includes in-frame clones alone and lacks a portion of them. The repertoire has 250,000 to 350,000 clones, approximately 84% of them found once; the top ten carry roughly 1.5%. Sequencing used peripheral blood. The source is a human donor with COVID-19, enrolled during active disease. The donor label of this sample is uncertain.

This chain joins TRBV28 and TRBJ2-2, with TRBD2 identical over 8 bases. V trimming: 6 bases; J trimming: 9 bases; junction bases outside the gene matches: 12. Germline lookup yields CDR1 MDHEN and CDR2 SYDVKM. This CDR3 spans 15 amino acids. CDR3 sequence reads: CASSRGGLEGRELFF. The CDR3 DNA reads as TGTGCCAGCAGCCGGGGGGGCCTCGAAGGCCGGGAGCTGTTTTTT.

The V gene is TRBV9, the J gene TRBJ2-1; D may be TRBD2 (6 bases). The CDR3 totals 17 residues. Germline assignment: CDR1 SGDLS and CDR2 YYNGEE. The V and J ends lost 0 bases and 0 bases respectively, with 13 bases between them. The CDR3 here is CASSVGTGRGSYNEQFF. The CDR3 DNA reads as TGTGCCAGCAGCGTAGGTACTGGGCGGGGCTCCTACAATGAGCAGTTCTTC.

CDR3 sequence (DNA): TGTGCCAGCTCACCGTCGCGACTAATCACCGGGGAGCTGTTTTTT. Amino acid sequence: CASSPSRLITGELFF. The chain combines TRBV18 with TRBJ2-2; D may be TRBD2 (5 bases). CDR1 is KGHSH and CDR2 is LQKENI in the germline V gene. The CDR3 has 15 amino acids. V was shortened by 3 bases and J by 4 bases, with 12 bases between the two germline ends.

The CDR3 protein is CASRLTNYGYTF. CDR3 nucleotide sequence: TGTGCCAGCCGACTGACTAACTATGGCTACACCTTC. The J gene is TRBJ1-2, the V gene TRBV28, with unresolved D. Trimming pared 8 bases from V and 0 bases from J, leaving 7 bases between. The CDR3 totals 12 residues. Germline V gene lookup returns CDR1 MDHEN and CDR2 SYDVKM.

The chain couples TRBV6-6 to TRBJ1-1; maybe TRBD1 (6 bases). Germline V gene data show CDR1 as MNHNY and CDR2 as SVGAGI (reference sequence). The V and J ends lost 5 bases and 1 base respectively, with 11 bases between them. CDR3 length: 14 residues. CDR3 amino acids: CASSQWTENTEAFF. Written as DNA, the CDR3 is TGTGCCAGCAGTCAATGGACAGAGAACACTGAAGCTTTCTTT.

The V gene is TRBV6-5, the J gene TRBJ1-1, with 8 bases lining up with TRBD1. Trimming took 8 bases from V and 3 from J; bases not matched to a gene: 11. Germline V CDR1 and CDR2: MNHEY, SVGAGI. The CDR3 has 15 amino acids. This CDR3 reads CASRRQTGDDTEAFF. The CDR3 DNA sequence: TGTGCCAGCCGCCGACAGACAGGGGATGACACTGAAGCTTTCTTT.

The V call is TRBV27, the J call TRBJ2-7; D perhaps matches TRBD1 (6 bases). The germline V and J ends were trimmed by 0 bases and 2 bases, with 11 bases remaining between them. CDR3 length: 15 amino acids. Per the germline V gene, CDR1 is MNHEY and CDR2 is SMNVEV (reference sequence). The chain's CDR3 is CASSLSWGPAYEQYF. The CDR3 region has the DNA TGTGCCAGCAGTTTATCATGGGGGCCCGCCTACGAGCAGTACTTC.

The rearrangement uses TRBV3-1 (or the pseudogene TRBV3-2) and TRBJ2-2, with a tentative D call TRBD2 (6 bases). The germline V gene encodes CDR1 LGHDT and CDR2 YNNKEL (reference sequence). This CDR3 spans 14 amino acids. Trimming stripped 3 bases from V and 5 bases from J, with 10 bases between. The CDR3, as DNA: TGTGCCAGCAGCCACGGGAGCGGGACCGGGGAGCTGTTTTTT. This gives the protein CASSHGSGTGELFF.

The chain is built from TRBV7-6 and TRBJ2-3; D perhaps matches TRBD2 (6 bases). CDR3 length: 16 residues. Germline V gene sequence: CDR1 SGHVS, CDR2 FNYEAQ. V was pared by 0 bases and J by 3 bases, with 13 bases between. The CDR3 loop is CASSLASGRGTDTQYF. The DNA of the CDR3 is TGTGCCAGCAGCTTAGCTAGCGGACGGGGGACAGATACGCAGTATTTT.

The CDR3 DNA follows: TGTGCCAGCTGGCCCGGACTAGCGGGGGCAGATACGCAGTATTTT. This translates into CASWPGLAGADTQYF. This chain joins TRBV28 and TRBJ2-3; 13 bases agree with TRBD2. With 8 bases clipped from V and 4 bases from J, the junction kept 6 bases outside the gene matches. Per the germline V gene, CDR1 is MDHEN and CDR2 is SYDVKM. CDR3 size: 15 residues. Based on the CDR3 plus reference TRBV28 and TRBJ2-3, the full variable domain is DVKVTQSSRYLVKRTGEKVFLECVQDMDHENMFWYRQDPGLGLRLIYFSYDVKMKEKGDIPEGYSVSREKKERFSLILESASTNQTSMYLCASWPGLAGADTQYFGPGTRLTVL.

The chain recombines TRBV5-1 with TRBJ2-3; 9 nucleotides match TRBD1. This CDR3 is built from 16 residues. Germline V gives CDR1 SGHRS, CDR2 YFSETQ. The V gene end was trimmed by 0 bases and the J gene end by 3 bases; junction bases not matched to a gene: 5. For the CDR3, the DNA is TGCGCCAGCAGCTTGGAAGGGACAGGGTCGACAGATACGCAGTATTTT. Its protein product is CASSLEGTGSTDTQYF.

This clone was detected a few times. V is TRBV18 and J is TRBJ1-1; no reliable D call. The CDR3 runs to 12 residues. Trimming stripped 2 bases from V and 4 bases from J, with 5 bases between. Looked up from germline, CDR1 is KGHSH and CDR2 is LQKENI. The CDR3 DNA follows: TGTGCCAGCTCACCAACATCCACTGAAGCTTTCTTT. Its translation: CASSPTSTEAFF.

The rearrangement joins TRBV5-1 to TRBJ2-2; TRBD2 might be the D (6 bases). Germline V gene sequence: CDR1 SGHRS, CDR2 YFSETQ. The CDR3 runs 16 residues. V was clipped by 1 base and J by 3 bases, with 13 bases between them. The CDR3 region is CASSLNGGLDTGELFF. CDR3 bases: TGCGCCAGCAGCTTGAACGGGGGTTTGGACACCGGGGAGCTGTTTTTT.

V is TRBV21-1 and J is TRBJ1-1; TRBD1 reflects the table's D call only, with no check against the DNA. TRBV21-1 is given as a pseudogene. This CDR3 region has 15 residues. CDR3 DNA: TGTGCCAGCAGCAAAGAGACAGGGGGCCACACTGAAGCTTTCTTT. As protein: CASSKETGGHTEAFF.

The J gene is TRBJ1-4, the V gene TRBV6-2 or TRBV6-3, with D uncertain. With 6 bases removed from V and 5 bases from J, the gap between germline ends came to 13 bases. CDR1 and CDR2 (germline): MNHEY, SVGEGT. The CDR3 has 14 amino acids. The CDR3 nucleotides are TGTGCCAGCAGCGATGGCGGTGTAAATGAAAAACTGTTTTTT. Translated: CASSDGGVNEKLFF.

The chain couples TRBV28 to TRBJ1-5; possibly TRBD1 for D (6 bases). In germline, CDR1 is MDHEN, CDR2 SYDVKM. V gave up 5 bases and J gave up 6 bases, with 17 bases separating them. The CDR3 sequence is 15 residues long. The CDR3 sequence: CASSIRGGQVQPQHF. The CDR3 nucleotides read TGTGCCAGCAGTATAAGGGGGGGGCAGGTTCAGCCCCAGCATTTT.

The chain is built from TRBV9 and TRBJ2-5, with D perhaps TRBD2 (5 bases). This CDR3 has 15 amino acids. Germline V gene lookup returns CDR1 SGDLS and CDR2 YYNGEE. Trimming stripped 3 bases from V and 1 base from J, with 13 bases between. CDR3 sequence: CASSAGGWLQETQYF. In nucleotides, the CDR3 is TGTGCCAGCAGCGCCGGAGGATGGCTCCAAGAGACCCAGTACTTC.

This clone was seen ten or more times. The chain has TRBV28 and TRBJ1-5; D not certain. Germline V gives CDR1 MDHEN, CDR2 SYDVKM. The CDR3 consists of 11 residues. V was cut by 4 bases and J by 6 bases, with 4 bases left in between. The CDR3, as DNA: TGTGCCAGCAGTTCAGGTCAGCCCCAGCATTTT. Translated: CASSSGQPQHF.

The chain employs TRBV7-9 and TRBJ2-1; 10 nucleotides align to TRBD2. From germline, CDR1 is SEHNR and CDR2 FQNEAQ (reference sequence). Trimming removed 5 bases from V and 5 bases from J; junction bases left unmatched: 9. The CDR3 is 16 amino acids. The CDR3 here is CASSTQSGRAHNEQFF. The CDR3 DNA reads as TGTGCCAGCAGCACCCAAAGCGGGAGGGCCCACAATGAGCAGTTCTTC.

The chain recombines TRBV5-1 with TRBJ2-3; 9 positions agree with TRBD1. Germline V gives CDR1 SGHRS, CDR2 YFSETQ. The CDR3 has 18 residues. J gave up 2 bases and V 0 bases, and 10 bases lay outside the gene matches. CDR3 nucleotides: TGCGCCAGCAGCTTGGCCCAGAACAGGGGGCGACTCACAGATACGCAGTATTTT. Translated, it gives CASSLAQNRGRLTDTQYF.